The rows below give T cell receptor beta chains drawn from one sample of a study of glioma-infiltrating T cells after dendritic cell vaccination. Libraries were prepared by immunoSEQ multiplex PCR; TCRdb keeps only in-frame clonotypes and omits some of them. The table shows fewer than 90,000 clones, with roughly four fifths occurring only once. Sequencing was performed on blood, taken after dendritic cell vaccination. These TCRs come from a human donor with glioblastoma. Each CDR3 is given with its conserved first and last residue. The order of the fields is J gene, CDR3 length, D gene, clone size, V gene, CDR3 DNA, CDR3 protein. The D gene is left open where the match is weak. Only part of the rows carry a size: once, few, many, or a class if the clone is expanded.

J: TRBJ2-4; length: 16; D: NA; size: NA; V: TRBV5-4; DNA: TGTGCCAGCAGCTTGGGGCTAGCGAACGCCAAAAACATTCAGTACTTC; CDR3: CASSLGLANAKNIQYF
J: TRBJ2-2; length: 15; D: TRBD1; size: NA; V: TRBV4-2; DNA: TGTGCCAGCAGGGCAGGGACAGGGGGATCCGGGGAGCTGTTTTTT; CDR3: CASRAGTGGSGELFF
J: TRBJ1-5; length: 13; D: TRBD1; size: NA; V: TRBV2; DNA: TGTGCCAGCAGCGGGACAGCTAATCAGCCCCAGCATTTT; CDR3: CASSGTANQPQHF
J: TRBJ2-3; length: 15; D: TRBD2; size: NA; V: TRBV9; DNA: TGTGCCAGCAGCCCAAGAGCGGGGGCCACAGATACGCAGTATTTT; CDR3: CASSPRAGATDTQYF
J: TRBJ1-4; length: 14; D: NA; size: NA; V: TRBV19; DNA: TGTGCCAGTAGTAACTGGCAGGCCAATGAAAAACTGTTTTTT; CDR3: CASSNWQANEKLFF
J: TRBJ1-2; length: 12; D: NA; size: NA; V: TRBV21-1; DNA: TGTGCCAGCAGCACTCGACGGGATGGCTACACCTTC; CDR3: CASSTRRDGYTF
J: TRBJ2-7; length: 14; D: NA; size: NA; V: TRBV18; DNA: TGTGCCAGCTCACCACCTTTGGAAGGGAGCGAGCAGTACTTC; CDR3: CASSPPLEGSEQYF
J: TRBJ2-7; length: 14; D: NA; size: NA; V: TRBV9; DNA: TGTGCCAGCAGCGTAGACCGAACTGCCTACGAGCAGTACTTC; CDR3: CASSVDRTAYEQYF
J: TRBJ1-5; length: 15; D: TRBD1; size: NA; V: TRBV5-5; DNA: TGTGCCAGCAGCTTTGGACAGGGGGCTGGGCAGCCCCAGCATTTT; CDR3: CASSFGQGAGQPQHF
J: TRBJ2-1; length: 17; D: TRBD2; size: NA; V: TRBV4-1; DNA: TGCGCCAGCAGCCAAGATCCCACGGGGGGGCCATGGAATGAGCAGTTCTTC; CDR3: CASSQDPTGGPWNEQFF
J: TRBJ1-2; length: 13; D: NA; size: NA; V: TRBV5-1; DNA: TGCGCCAGCAGCTTGGCAGGGGACTATGGCTACACCTTC; CDR3: CASSLAGDYGYTF
J: TRBJ1-2; length: 14; D: NA; size: NA; V: TRBV5-4; DNA: TGTGCCAGCAGCGGCAGCCGGTCGGGGGGGCGGTACACCTTC; CDR3: CASSGSRSGGRYTF
J: TRBJ1-3; length: 15; D: TRBD1; size: few; V: TRBV7-2; DNA: TGTGCCAGCAGCTTAGCCAGGGGGTCTGGAAACACCATATATTTT; CDR3: CASSLARGSGNTIYF
J: TRBJ1-5; length: 14; D: NA; size: NA; V: TRBV25-1; DNA: TGTGCCAGCAGTGAGACAGGTAAAAATCAGCCCCAGCATTTT; CDR3: CASSETGKNQPQHF
J: TRBJ2-2; length: 15; D: TRBD1; size: NA; V: TRBV7-7; DNA: TGTGCTAGCAGCCCCCGACAGGGATTTACCGGGGAGCTGTTTTTT; CDR3: CASSPRQGFTGELFF
J: TRBJ2-2; length: 15; D: NA; size: NA; V: TRBV5-1; DNA: TGCGCCAGCAGCTGGCAGGGCACGAACACCGGGGAGCTGTTTTTT; CDR3: CASSWQGTNTGELFF
J: TRBJ2-5; length: 14; D: TRBD1; size: NA; V: TRBV2; DNA: TGTGCCAGCACAGACTGGGACAGACAAGAGACCCAGTACTTC; CDR3: CASTDWDRQETQYF
J: TRBJ1-2; length: 12; D: TRBD1; size: NA; V: TRBV2; DNA: TGTGCCAGCAGTCCGGACAGGGTAGACTACACCTTC; CDR3: CASSPDRVDYTF
J: TRBJ1-1; length: 14; D: NA; size: NA; V: TRBV6-1; DNA: TGTGCCAGCAGTGAGCGACAGGTTAGAACTGAAGCTTTCTTT; CDR3: CASSERQVRTEAFF
J: TRBJ2-7; length: 15; D: TRBD2; size: NA; V: TRBV7-2; DNA: TGTGCCAGCAGCCTTACTAGCGGGGGGGGGTACGAGCAGTACTTC; CDR3: CASSLTSGGGYEQYF